These 30 T cell receptor beta chains share one sample of origin, sequenced in a study of identical twins. Via MiXCR, TCRdb re-called the 5' RACE reads, giving one row per CDR3 protein. The sample has around 1.7 million distinct CDR3 sequences, under 35% seen once; the top ten hold about 0.27%. The source material was cord blood. The receptors originated from a newborn girl in good health.

This clonotype was seen ten or more times. This chain joins TRBV28 and TRBJ2-7; TRBD1 matches 10 bases. The J segment lost 6 bases and the V segment lost 3 bases, leaving 5 bases of the junction unmatched. In germline, CDR1 is MDHEN, CDR2 SYDVKM. This CDR3 spans 14 amino acids. The CDR3 loop is CASSFDRGQFEQYF. CDR3 nucleotide sequence: TGTGCCAGCAGTTTCGACAGGGGGCAGTTCGAGCAGTACTTC.

The J gene is TRBJ2-7, the V gene TRBV20-1, with D perhaps matching TRBD1 (6 bases). The V end lost 6 bases, the J end lost 3 bases, and 15 bases lay between the germline ends. This CDR3 region has 13 residues. Germline CDR1 is DFQATT and CDR2 is SNEGSKA (reference sequence). Here the CDR3 DNA reads TGCAGTGCCGAGGGAACAGGGAACTACGAGCAGTACTTC. Its translation is CSAEGTGNYEQYF.

A few counts support this clonotype. The V call is TRBV24-1, the J call TRBJ2-5; weak D call: TRBD1 (6 bases). This CDR3 comprises 16 residues. Trimming took 1 base from V and 2 from J, leaving 13 bases between them. The V gene's germline CDR1 is KGHDR and CDR2 SFDVKD. This CDR3 is CATSDFPDSRQETQYF. The CDR3 DNA is TGTGCCACCAGTGATTTTCCGGACAGCCGACAAGAGACCCAGTACTTC.

This clonotype was picked up a small number of times. This chain joins TRBV6-6 and TRBJ1-4, with D possibly being TRBD1 (5 bases). The CDR3 has 16 residues. V lost 6 bases and J lost 2, with 16 bases in between. CDR1 and CDR2 (germline): MNHNY, SVGAGI (reference sequence). DNA for the CDR3: TGTGCCAGCAGACAGTCCCGGGGCTTTACTAATGAAAAACTGTTTTTT. Its protein product is CASRQSRGFTNEKLFF.

This clonotype was picked up a small number of times. A junction boundary mismatches the germline segment, possibly from a read error. The chain has TRBV20-1 and TRBJ2-3, with TRBD2 matching 7 bases. The length of the CDR3 is 14 residues. The germline gives CDR1 DFQATT, CDR2 SNEGSKA (reference sequence). The CDR3 is CSATRGRGTDTRYF. DNA of the CDR3: TGCAGTGCTACAAGAGGGAGGGGCACAGATACGCGGTATTTT.

There are a few counts of this clonotype. The chain is built from TRBV15 and TRBJ2-5; 8 bases fit TRBD1. The assigned J gene may be wrong: the sequence end matches TRBJ2-7 better. Germline CDR1 and CDR2: LNHNV and YYDKDF (reference sequence). The CDR3 has 15 residues. CDR3 amino acids: CATSRDITGGYEQYF. CDR3 bases: TGTGCCACCAGCAGAGATATCACAGGGGGCTACGAGCAGTACTTC.

Note on this clonotype: At one boundary the junction diverges from the germline segment, which might be a read error. V is TRBV12-3 or TRBV12-4 and J is TRBJ2-3; maybe TRBD2 (6 bases). The CDR3 consists of 15 residues. CDR3 nucleotides: TGTGCCAGCAGGGACTACCAGGATACCACAGATGCGCAGTATTTT. This gives the protein CASRDYQDTTDAQYF.

The V gene is TRBV24-1, the J gene TRBJ2-3, with 11 positions matching TRBD2. The CDR3 runs 13 residues. Germline CDR1 KGHDR, CDR2 SFDVKD. Trimming cost V 3 bases and J 14 bases; bases outside gene matches: 6. The CDR3, as DNA: TGTGCCACCAGTGATGCCCTAGCGGGGGGCCTGTATTTT. It codes for CATSDALAGGLYF.

V and J are TRBV6-4 and TRBJ2-1; tentative D call: TRBD2 (5 bases). This CDR3 has 15 amino acids. Trimming shortened V by 2 bases and J by 5 bases, and 13 bases separated the two germline ends. Germline loops: CDR1 MRHNA, CDR2 SNTAGT. CDR3 nucleotides: TGTGCCAGCAGTGACATATTGGTCGGGAACAATGAGCAGTTCTTC. Its protein is CASSDILVGNNEQFF.

Written as DNA, the CDR3 is TGTGCCAGCAGACCCCACAGCACAGATACGCAGTATTTT. This codes for CASRPHSTDTQYF. This chain joins TRBV28 and TRBJ2-3; unclear D gene. The CDR3 is 13 amino acids. V lost 6 bases, J lost 0 bases, and 7 bases lay in between. Looked up from germline, CDR1 is MDHEN and CDR2 is SYDVKM.

The chain carries TRBV2 and TRBJ2-3; D is undetermined. The germline V and J ends were trimmed by 2 bases and 7 bases, with 10 bases remaining between them. This CDR3 comprises 13 residues. Germline CDR1 and CDR2: SNHLY and FYNNEI. Here the CDR3 DNA reads TGTGCCAGCAGTGAACGGGTATTCAATACGCAGTATTTT. Residues: CASSERVFNTQYF.

This chain connects TRBV12-3 or TRBV12-4 to TRBJ1-2; possible D gene TRBD1, 5 bases. Trimming stripped 0 bases from V and 4 bases from J, with 12 bases between. There are 15 residues in the CDR3. The CDR3 spells CASSLALGGSYGYTF. In DNA, the CDR3 is TGTGCCAGCAGTTTAGCGCTCGGGGGAAGCTATGGCTACACCTTC.

This chain uses TRBV27 with TRBJ1-1; no definite D call. This CDR3 comprises 14 residues. V dropped 4 bases and J dropped 4 bases, with 13 bases sitting between them. Germline V lookup: CDR1 MNHEY, CDR2 SMNVEV (reference sequence). In nucleotides, the CDR3 is TGTGCCAGCAGTTCCCTGTTTTATGGCACTGAAGCTTTCTTT. Translating gives CASSSLFYGTEAFF.

This clonotype was observed many times. The V and J genes are TRBV5-1 and TRBJ2-6, with unresolved D. This CDR3 comprises 14 residues. V gave up 2 bases and J gave up 0 bases, with 3 bases separating them. Germline V lookup: CDR1 SGHRS, CDR2 YFSETQ. CDR3 sequence (DNA): TGCGCCAGCAGCTTTGACTCTGGGGCCAACGTCCTGACTTTC. Its translation: CASSFDSGANVLTF.

J is TRBJ2-1 and V is TRBV20-1; D unclear. The ends were cut back, 6 bases at V and 7 bases at J, with 13 bases in the middle. CDR1 and CDR2 (germline): DFQATT, SNEGSKA (reference sequence). This CDR3 is 12 amino acids long. The CDR3: CSAPIYWNEQFF. CDR3 DNA sequence: TGCAGTGCCCCCATCTATTGGAATGAGCAGTTCTTC.

The CDR3 here is CASSDKAGATYNEQFF. For the CDR3, the DNA is TGTGCCAGCTCAGATAAAGCGGGGGCGACTTACAATGAGCAGTTCTTC. The chain combines TRBV18 with TRBJ2-1; 8 bases line up with TRBD2. Germline-derived CDR1 and CDR2 are KGHSH and LQKENI. J lost 4 bases, V lost 5 bases, and 10 bases had no gene match. This CDR3 spans 16 amino acids.

This clonotype showed up just a few times. This chain links TRBV13 with TRBJ1-2, with TRBD1 matching 12 bases. This CDR3 has 15 residues. V gave up 4 bases and J gave up 6 bases; unmatched junction bases: 6. Germline V gene data show CDR1 as PRHDT and CDR2 as FYEKMQ (reference sequence). CDR3 nucleotide sequence: TGTGCCAGCAGCTCTAGGGGACAGGGGGCAAATGGCTACACCTTC. It translates to CASSSRGQGANGYTF.

In its sample, this clonotype was seen a few times. V is TRBV15 and J is TRBJ1-6; D gene unclear. Per the germline V gene, CDR1 is LNHNV and CDR2 is YYDKDF (reference sequence). V was shortened by 3 bases and J by 3 bases, with 12 bases between the two germline ends. The CDR3 covers 16 residues. In nucleotides, the CDR3 is TGTGCCACCAGCAGTAGCATGTTCTTCTATAATTCACCCCTCCACTTT. As protein: CATSSSMFFYNSPLHF.

This clonotype was seen only once. The V and J genes are TRBV20-1 and TRBJ2-7, with 11 bases fitting TRBD2. Gene TRBJ2-5 matches the end of the DNA better, so the J call may be wrong. The CDR3 is 15 residues long. The germline V gene encodes CDR1 DFQATT and CDR2 SNEGSKA (reference sequence). The CDR3 sequence is CSASLLAGAVETQYF. The CDR3 bases are TGCAGTGCCAGCCTACTAGCGGGAGCCGTAGAGACCCAGTACTTC.

Written as DNA, the CDR3 is TGTGCCAGCAGACTGACTAGGGCTAGCACAGATACGCAGTATTTT. This sequence encodes CASRLTRASTDTQYF. The chain uses TRBV6-5 and TRBJ2-3; D is perhaps TRBD2 (6 bases). The CDR3 runs to 15 residues. Germline V lookup: CDR1 MNHEY, CDR2 SVGAGI. Deletions cut 6 bases from V and 0 bases from J, with 13 bases between.

This chain links TRBV28 with TRBJ2-1, with D possibly called TRBD1 or TRBD2 (5 bases each). CDR1 and CDR2 (germline): MDHEN, SYDVKM. Trimming took 5 bases from V and 12 from J, leaving 20 bases between them. The CDR3 consists of 14 residues. The CDR3 loop reads CASSPPEGSSWQFF. In DNA form, the CDR3 reads TGTGCCAGCAGTCCGCCAGAGGGGAGTTCATGGCAGTTCTTC.

The rearrangement joins TRBV20-1 to TRBJ1-2; D remains unclear. The CDR3 loop spans 12 amino acids. Germline V gene sequence: CDR1 DFQATT, CDR2 SNEGSKA (reference sequence). V was pared by 0 bases and J by 5 bases, with 7 bases between. This chain's CDR3 is CSARDFVYGYTF. The CDR3 DNA sequence: TGCAGTGCTAGAGATTTTGTTTATGGCTACACCTTC.

The rearrangement joins TRBV4-2 to TRBJ2-4; TRBD1 agrees at 9 bases. The germline gives CDR1 LGHNA, CDR2 YNFKEQ. This CDR3 is 16 amino acids long. V shed 1 base and J 8 bases; nucleotides not matched to a gene: 9. The CDR3 spells CASSQVSRTGEDIQYF. The CDR3 DNA is TGTGCCAGCAGCCAAGTTTCAAGGACAGGGGAGGACATTCAGTACTTC.

This clonotype came up a few times. The V call is TRBV2, the J call TRBJ2-4; no clear D gene. V was pared by 4 bases and J by 4 bases, with 8 bases between. Germline lookup yields CDR1 SNHLY and CDR2 FYNNEI. There are 13 residues in the CDR3. The CDR3 region has the DNA TGTGCCAGCAGTGTGGACGTAAAAAACATTCAGTACTTC. Translated: CASSVDVKNIQYF.

The rearrangement links TRBV9 to TRBJ2-1; D is unclear. V lost 0 bases to trimming and J lost 8 bases, with 12 bases between them. CDR1 and CDR2 (germline): SGDLS, YYNGEE. The CDR3 is made up of 14 amino acids. CDR3 loop: CASSVEKPLDEQFF. DNA for the CDR3: TGTGCCAGCAGCGTAGAGAAGCCGCTGGATGAGCAGTTCTTC.

This clonotype was picked up a small number of times. The V gene is TRBV10-3, the J gene TRBJ2-5, with no clear D. V shed 10 bases and J shed 3 bases, with 12 bases lying between them. The germline CDR1 and CDR2 sequences are ENHRY and SYGVKD. The CDR3 contains 12 residues. The CDR3 DNA reads TGTGCCACCGGACCGTCTGAAGAGACCCAGTACTTC. It encodes CATGPSEETQYF.

CDR3 nucleotide sequence: TGTGCCAGCAGTTTAACCATGACAGGGATCCTTTCCTACGAGCAGTACTTC. Translating it yields CASSLTMTGILSYEQYF. J is TRBJ2-7 and V is TRBV27, with TRBD1 matching over 7 bases. Germline-derived CDR1 and CDR2 are MNHEY and SMNVEV (reference sequence). Trimming removed 2 bases from V and 1 base from J; junction bases left unmatched: 11. The CDR3 has 17 amino acids.

This chain joins TRBV29-1 and TRBJ1-2, with 7 bases identical to TRBD1. The junction had 8 bases not matched to a gene; V was cut back by 2 bases and J by 2 bases. Germline lookup yields CDR1 SQVTM and CDR2 ANQGSEA. The CDR3 spans 15 residues. The CDR3 DNA reads as TGCAGCGTTGAAAGGGTCAGGGGGGTCAACTATGGCTACACCTTC. It yields the protein CSVERVRGVNYGYTF.

The chain carries TRBV29-1 and TRBJ2-1; D is possibly TRBD2 (6 bases). This CDR3 comprises 14 residues. V was cut by 7 bases and J by 7 bases, with 20 bases left in between. CDR1 is SQVTM, CDR2 ANQGSEA, per germline. The CDR3: CSASRDWLTNEQFF. CDR3 sequence (DNA): TGCAGCGCCTCCCGGGACTGGCTAACGAATGAGCAGTTCTTC.

This clonotype was seen many times. V and J are TRBV29-1 and TRBJ2-7; 10 bases fit TRBD2. This CDR3 contains 16 residues. Germline V gene lookup returns CDR1 SQVTM and CDR2 ANQGSEA. The junction had 9 bases not matched to a gene; V was cut back by 1 base and J by 3 bases. The CDR3 DNA reads as TGCAGCGTTGAAGTCCTAGCGGGGGCTTTTTTCTACGAGCAGTACTTC. It is translated as CSVEVLAGAFFYEQYF.